The clone carrying this T cell receptor beta chain was recorded many times. This sample stems from a study of T cells after yellow fever vaccination. TCRdb reanalysed the 5' RACE reads using MiXCR and keeps one entry per CDR3 protein. The sample consists of approximately 250,000 distinct CDR3 sequences, about 3.9% of them appearing once. The source of this sequence is a man aged 18 to 30 who received the YFV17D yellow fever vaccine. The material was PBMCs, obtained 15 days after the yellow fever booster vaccination.

DNA for the CDR3: TGTGCCAGCAGCGTAGGGGGGGGCACCGGGGAGCTGTTTTTT. Its translation: CASSVGGGTGELFF. The V call is TRBV9, the J call TRBJ2-2, with TRBD2 identical over 7 bases. The J segment lost 4 bases and the V segment lost 0 bases, leaving 0 bases of the junction unmatched. Germline loops: CDR1 SGDLS, CDR2 YYNGEE. This CDR3 is built from 14 residues.